A single sample is the source of the 2 T cell receptor beta chains below, sequenced in a study of T-cell reconstitution after alpha-beta-depleted transplantation in children. Unique molecular identifiers were incorporated into the prepared TCRbeta library. One entry per CDR3 protein, called by TCRdb with MiXCR from the PCR reads. The sample holds tens of thousands of distinct CDR3 sequences, about a tenth seen once. Specimen: PBMCs from the stem cell graft donor, collected from the stem cell graft. Source of these receptors: a human donor who donated a stem cell graft to a child with chronic granulomatous disease.

This clonotype was found a few times. The rearrangement links TRBV9 to TRBJ2-3; 8 positions match TRBD2. Germline CDR1 SGDLS, CDR2 YYNGEE. The CDR3 spans 17 residues. The J segment lost 2 bases and the V segment lost 4 bases, leaving 12 bases of the junction unmatched. Here the CDR3 reads CASSPALPSGYTDTQYF. Here the CDR3 DNA reads TGTGCCAGCAGCCCGGCCCTCCCTAGCGGGTACACAGATACGCAGTATTTT.

In this sample, this clonotype turned up many times. The chain uses TRBV5-8 and TRBJ2-1; 12 nucleotides align to TRBD2. The CDR3 has 15 amino acids. In germline, CDR1 is SGHTS, CDR2 YDEGEE. The V gene end was trimmed by 3 bases and the J gene end by 9 bases; junction bases not matched to a gene: 7. CDR3 DNA sequence: TGTGCCAGCAGCTCGACTAGCGGGAGTGATCGTGAGCAGTTCTTC. This encodes CASSSTSGSDREQFF. Supplemented by reference TRBV5-8 and TRBJ2-1, the full variable domain reads EAGVTQSPTHLIKTRGQQATLRCSPISGHTSVYWYQQALGLGLQFLLWYDEGEERNRGNFPPRFSGRQFPNYSSELNVNALELEDSALYLCASSSTSGSDREQFFGPGTRLTVL.